These T cell receptor beta chains were read from a single sample in a study of beta chain features in type 1 diabetes. Measured with immunoSEQ multiplex PCR; TCRdb has only the in-frame clones, and not every one. The sample has under 300,000 clones, about 30% seen once. Material for sequencing was central memory CD4+ T cells from blood. These receptors originate from a man aged 30-40 years in good health. Each CDR3 is given without its conserved first and last residue.

CDR3 length	V gene	J gene	CDR3 protein
12	TRBV27	TRBJ1-1	ASSLGTMNTEAF
14	TRBV19	TRBJ2-3	ASSPNSGYDTDTQY
14	TRBV7-2	TRBJ2-1	ASSLQGQGVYNEQF
11	TRBV2	TRBJ1-6	ASSQSENSPLH
13	TRBV7-2	TRBJ2-1	ASSSRLAGEGEQF
14	TRBV6-6	TRBJ2-1	ASSSGEAGGPNEQF
11	TRBV4-1	TRBJ2-1	ASSLLPEGVQF
11	TRBV27	TRBJ2-7	ASSRDGPYEQY
11	TRBV5-4	TRBJ2-1	ASSLLAADEQF
13	TRBV28	.	ASSTQGGRTYEQY
9	TRBV20-1	TRBJ1-2	SASGQAYYT
12	TRBV27	TRBJ2-7	ASSLTGGSYEQY
11	TRBV29-1	TRBJ1-5	SVLGQPNQPQH
14	TRBV14	TRBJ2-1	ASSRWMGRAGNEQF
9	TRBV25-1	TRBJ2-1	ASSGLSEQF
12	TRBV15	TRBJ1-1	ATSRGGSLTEAF
11	TRBV29-1	TRBJ1-1	SVGGGLSTEAF
12	TRBV6-6	TRBJ2-2	ASSLDRHTGELF
10	TRBV30	TRBJ2-7	AWSLSTYEQY
12	TRBV7-9	TRBJ2-1	ASSTGLAWNEQF
10	TRBV29-1	TRBJ2-7	SVGRTWGEQY
14	TRBV5-1	TRBJ2-7	ASSLVPTSGKDEQY
13	TRBV15	TRBJ1-3	ATSRGSGGGNTIY
14	TRBV5-1	TRBJ2-7	ASSLAGHGRGDEQY
12	TRBV9	TRBJ1-2	ASSVAGGTGGYT
10	TRBV15	TRBJ1-6	ATSADNSPLH
14	TRBV18	TRBJ1-6	ASSPPADGLGSPLH